One and the same sample provided the 20 T cell receptor beta chains below, sequenced in a study of blood T cells in healthy people across ages (dated by TCRdb to the mid-2010s). Preparation of the library involved 5' RACE. The sequencer was an Illumina HiSeq 2500. A second PCR of 7 to 11 cycles was performed with a sample-barcoded 5' primer and a J-beta primer mix. In TCRdb, the public reads were trimmed at Q25 with fastp and aligned with MiXCR, with productive beta chains retained. Each record represents a unique CDR3 protein, reported with the most common genes and DNA among its rows. This sample comprises 700,000 to 850,000 distinct CDR3 sequences, roughly 34% of them detected only once. 10% to 15% of the sample is taken by the ten largest. Sequencing used blood. The receptors derive from a man aged 18 to 30 in good health.

This clonotype appeared a few times. The chain is built from TRBV28 and TRBJ1-2; D is possibly TRBD1 (5 bases). CDR3 length equals 15 residues. From germline, CDR1 is MDHEN and CDR2 SYDVKM. Trimming stripped 3 bases from V and 9 bases from J, with 20 bases between. CDR3 protein: CASSFTGTERESYTF. The DNA for the CDR3 is TGTGCCAGCAGTTTTACCGGGACCGAGAGAGAGAGCTACACCTTC.

This clonotype was recorded a few times. This chain links TRBV29-1 with TRBJ2-5, with no clear D. This CDR3 is 13 amino acids long. The germline V and J ends were trimmed by 7 bases and 11 bases, with 23 bases remaining between them. Germline values: CDR1 SQVTM, CDR2 ANQGSEA. CDR3 in DNA: TGCAGCGGTCAGCTTCGACCCTACAATGAGCAGTACTTC. Translation: CSGQLRPYNEQYF.

The sample holds a few counts of this clonotype. The chain carries TRBV12-3 or TRBV12-4 and TRBJ2-3; D ambiguous. With 7 bases removed from V and 3 bases from J, the gap between germline ends came to 11 bases. CDR3 length: 13 amino acids. The DNA for the CDR3 is TGTGCCAGCACCACTCTCGGGACAGATACGCAGTATTTT. Protein sequence: CASTTLGTDTQYF.

The rearrangement uses TRBV20-1 and TRBJ1-2; 11 nucleotides match TRBD1. CDR1 and CDR2 from the germline V gene are DFQATT and SNEGSKA (reference sequence). The CDR3 contains 16 residues. V trimming: 3 bases; J trimming: 7 bases; junction bases outside the gene matches: 13. In DNA, the CDR3 is TGCAGTGCTAGCATCCTTCCTCCCGGGACAGGGGGTGGCTACACCTTC. This gives the protein CSASILPPGTGGGYTF.

As concerns this clonotype: This may arise from a read error, as a much more abundant clone is one base away. V usage is TRBV7-2 and J usage is TRBJ2-4; no reliable D call. The V end lost 1 base, the J end lost 13 bases, and 11 bases lay between the germline ends. Germline V gene data show CDR1 as SGHTA and CDR2 as FQGNSA. The CDR3 loop spans 12 amino acids. In nucleotides, the CDR3 is TGTGCCAGCAGCTTAGATAATTACAAGCAGTACTTC. Its protein product is CASSLDNYKQYF.

This clonotype was counted a few times. The chain couples TRBV3-1 to TRBJ1-3; D is ambiguous. V lost 6 bases and J lost 0, with 9 bases in between. Per the germline V gene, CDR1 is LGHDT and CDR2 is YNNKEL (reference sequence). The CDR3 is 14 amino acids. The CDR3 protein is CASSPGYSGNTIYF. The CDR3 DNA sequence: TGTGCCAGCAGTCCCGGCTACTCTGGAAACACCATATATTTT.

This clonotype was picked up a small number of times. This chain uses TRBV20-1 with TRBJ1-5; D is unresolved. Deletions cut 6 bases from V and 4 bases from J, with 16 bases between. The germline V gene encodes CDR1 DFQATT and CDR2 SNEGSKA (reference sequence). CDR3 length equals 14 residues. CDR3 region: CSAYDVVGNQPQHF. CDR3 in DNA: TGCAGTGCCTACGATGTGGTAGGGAATCAGCCCCAGCATTTT.

V and J are TRBV6-5 and TRBJ2-1; D possibly corresponds to TRBD2 (5 bases). V lost 5 bases, J lost 5 bases, and 13 bases lay in between. The CDR3 sequence is 14 residues long. The V gene's germline CDR1 is MNHEY and CDR2 SVGAGI. CDR3 residues: CASSGSRVDNEQFF. DNA of the CDR3: TGTGCCAGCAGTGGGAGTAGGGTGGACAATGAGCAGTTCTTC.

Regarding this clonotype: It may be a read error: a sequence one base away is much more abundant. The chain uses TRBV12-3 or TRBV12-4 and TRBJ2-1; TRBD1 or TRBD2 may be the D gene (6 bases each). The ends were cut back, 6 bases at V and 9 bases at J, with 15 bases in the middle. CDR3 length: 13 residues. CDR3 protein: CASRFGGQSEQFF. CDR3 DNA: TGTGCCAGCAGGTTTGGGGGGCAAAGTGAGCAGTTCTTC.

This chain joins TRBV4-3 and TRBJ1-1; no clear D. This CDR3 has 17 residues. Looked up from germline, CDR1 is LGHNA and CDR2 is YSLEER. V gave up 0 bases and J gave up 2 bases, with 16 bases separating them. The CDR3 DNA reads TGCGCCAGCAGCCAAGACGGGTTCAGGTGGACTAACACTGAAGCTTTCTTT. Encoded protein: CASSQDGFRWTNTEAFF.

On this clonotype: A much larger clonotype is one base distant, so this may be a read error. The chain couples TRBV4-2 to TRBJ2-4; D not resolved. The end of the DNA fits TRBJ2-5 better, so the J call may be wrong. Per the germline V gene, CDR1 is LGHNA and CDR2 is YNFKEQ. This CDR3 has 15 residues. CDR3 protein: CVSSQDAAQGETQYF. As DNA, the CDR3 is TGTGTCAGCAGCCAAGATGCGGCACAAGGGGAGACCCAGTACTTC.

The V gene is TRBV25-1, the J gene TRBJ2-7; unclear D gene. The V and J ends lost 3 bases and 6 bases respectively, with 18 bases between them. Germline V gene lookup returns CDR1 MGHDK and CDR2 SYGVNS. There are 15 residues in the CDR3. The CDR3 loop is CASSDSGTIGVEQYF. In nucleotides, the CDR3 is TGTGCCAGCAGTGACTCAGGAACAATCGGCGTCGAGCAGTACTTC.

V and J are TRBV12-3 or TRBV12-4 and TRBJ2-5; tentative D call: TRBD2 (6 bases). The CDR3 contains 16 residues. Trimming stripped 6 bases from V and 11 bases from J, with 28 bases between. The DNA of the CDR3 is TGTGCCAGCAGCCCCCCGCGGGGAGTTACCTGGAATGAGCAGTACTTC. Its protein is CASSPPRGVTWNEQYF.

The chain combines TRBV12-3 or TRBV12-4 with TRBJ2-5, with TRBD1 matching 9 bases. The ends lost 3 bases at V and 3 bases at J; junction bases unmatched: 5. The CDR3 runs 15 residues. The CDR3 region has the DNA TGTGCCAGCAGTTTCTATAGGACAGGGGAAGAGACCCAGTACTTC. Translating gives CASSFYRTGEETQYF.

This rearrangement joins TRBV4-3 to TRBJ1-2; D remains unclear. The germline CDR1 and CDR2 sequences are LGHNA and YSLEER. The CDR3 sequence is 14 residues long. The V and J ends lost 0 bases and 4 bases respectively, with 9 bases between them. CDR3 in amino acids: CASSQDKETYGYTF. Here the CDR3 DNA reads TGCGCCAGCAGCCAAGATAAGGAGACCTATGGCTACACCTTC.

The chain employs TRBV7-9 and TRBJ2-7; D call uncertain. With 5 bases removed from V and 5 bases from J, the gap between germline ends came to 10 bases. Germline-derived CDR1 and CDR2 are SEHNR and FQNEAQ (reference sequence). The length of the CDR3 is 12 residues. CDR3 in amino acids: CASSHHPHEQYF. The CDR3 coding sequence is TGTGCCAGCAGCCACCACCCCCACGAGCAGTACTTC.

This clonotype was picked up a small number of times. The CDR3 loop is CASSWKGGTNTEAFF. The CDR3 bases are TGCGCCAGCAGCTGGAAGGGGGGGACGAACACTGAAGCTTTCTTT. The chain employs TRBV5-1 and TRBJ1-1, with a weak D call TRBD1 (6 bases). Trimming removed 3 bases at V and 1 base at J, with 13 bases between. The V gene's germline CDR1 is SGHRS and CDR2 YFSETQ. This CDR3 contains 15 residues.

V and J are TRBV3-1 and TRBJ1-1; no clear D. The CDR3 extends over 13 amino acids. The germline V gene has CDR1 LGHDT and CDR2 YNNKEL (reference sequence). Trimming stripped 0 bases from V and 4 bases from J, with 6 bases between. CDR3 DNA sequence: TGTGCCAGCAGCCAAGAAGGAAGCACTGAAGCTTTCTTT. Its translation: CASSQEGSTEAFF.

This clonotype was detected ten times or more. The rearrangement uses TRBV7-2 and TRBJ1-2; the D is unclear. The ends were cut back, 3 bases at V and 3 bases at J, with 5 bases in the middle. Germline V gene lookup returns CDR1 SGHTA and CDR2 FQGNSA. The CDR3 has 12 residues. The CDR3 DNA sequence: TGTGCCAGCAGCTTCGATCACTATGGCTACACCTTC. Translation gives CASSFDHYGYTF. Complete variable domain (other parts from reference TRBV7-2 and TRBJ1-2): GAGVSQSPSNKVTEKGKDVELRCDPISGHTALYWYRQSLGQGLEFLIYFQGNSAPDKSGLPSDRFSAERTGGSVSTLTIQRTQQEDSAVYLCASSFDHYGYTFGSGTRLTVV.

For this clonotype: At one of its ends the junction is not consistent with the germline gene, which may arise from a read error. The chain employs TRBV12-3 or TRBV12-4 and TRBJ2-1, with 10 positions matching TRBD1. This CDR3 has 14 residues. The CDR3 nucleotides are TGTACCAGCAGTCTGGGACAGGGGAGTGAGACCCAGTTCTTC. It codes for CTSSLGQGSETQFF.